This entry concerns a single TCR beta chain. This sample stems from a study of memory CD8 T cells in hepatitis C reinfection. Overall study context: Between 12 and 24 weeks after reinfection detection, late samples were drawn.

Time point: late/post reinfection, 12 to 24 weeks after detection. Sorted cells were sequenced directly ex vivo without any in vitro expansion. People who inject drugs from Montreal's HEPCO study were the donors. Two donors provided sorted CD3+ CD8+ CD45RO- naive CD8 T cells at all three reinfection time points. The CDR3 is 14 residues long. Trimming left V 7 bases short and J 3 bases short, with 13 bases between. CDR1 and CDR2 from the germline V gene are LNHDA and SQIVND (reference sequence). Here immunoSEQ multiplex PCR was the method, and the copy in TCRdb shows in-frame clones only, minus some. This table holds about 46,000 clones, 85% to 90% found once.

The sequence derives from a man between 18 and 35 years old with hepatitis C virus infection. The V and J genes are TRBV19 and TRBJ1-5; D remains ambiguous. Sequencing used naive CD8+ T cells sorted from blood. The CDR3 DNA is TGTGCCAGTAATGTAGGCCAGGCCAATCAGCCCCAGCATTTT. It is translated as CASNVGQANQPQHF.